The 17 T cell receptor beta chains reported below all come from one sample, sequenced in a study of control samples from healthy donors and cancer patients. TCRdb keeps only in-frame clones here, not all; method: immunoSEQ multiplex PCR. The table records about 120,000 clones, 70% to 90% of them present only once. Sequenced sample: blood. All receptors derive from a man aged 50 to 60 in good health.

The chain recombines TRBV2 with TRBJ1-1; no firm D call. This CDR3 has 16 amino acids. V was trimmed by 4 bases and J by 4 bases, leaving 19 bases between them. Per germline, CDR1 SNHLY and CDR2 FYNNEI. CDR3 in amino acids: CASSGDDGYAGTEAFF. The CDR3 DNA reads as TGTGCCAGCAGTGGAGATGACGGGTACGCGGGCACTGAAGCTTTCTTT.

The chain couples TRBV7-2 to TRBJ2-5; 9 bases align to TRBD2. V lost 2 bases to trimming and J lost 2 bases; unmatched junction nucleotides: 6. Per the germline V gene, CDR1 is SGHTA and CDR2 is FQGNSA. The CDR3 is made up of 16 amino acids. CDR3 coding DNA: TGTGCCAGCAGCTTAACGATAGCGGGGGTTCAAGAGACCCAGTACTTC. This translates into CASSLTIAGVQETQYF.

The chain employs TRBV7-7 and TRBJ2-1; 8 bases match TRBD1. The junction had 6 bases not matched to a gene; V was cut back by 5 bases and J by 3 bases. Per germline, CDR1 SSHAT and CDR2 FNYEAQ (reference sequence). The CDR3 is 15 amino acids. The CDR3 loop reads CASSVGQVNYNEQFF. CDR3 in DNA: TGTGCCAGCAGCGTGGGACAGGTTAACTACAATGAGCAGTTCTTC.

The genes are TRBV7-2 and TRBJ2-2; 10 bases agree with TRBD1. Looked up from germline, CDR1 is SGHTA and CDR2 is FQGNSA. Trimming cost V 3 bases and J 4 bases; bases outside gene matches: 5. The CDR3 has 16 amino acids. CDR3 loop: CASSFRQGASTGELFF. The CDR3 DNA reads TGTGCCAGCAGCTTTCGACAGGGGGCCAGCACCGGGGAGCTGTTTTTT.

V usage is TRBV9 and J usage is TRBJ1-1; TRBD1 might be the D (6 bases). Germline V gene sequence: CDR1 SGDLS, CDR2 YYNGEE. This CDR3 is 18 amino acids long. The V end was cut by 2 bases, the J end by 0 bases, with 20 bases between. The CDR3 coding sequence is TGTGCCAGCAGCGTCGGAGTTACAGGGTATGCTATGAACACTGAAGCTTTCTTT. Translation gives CASSVGVTGYAMNTEAFF.

This chain joins TRBV6-1 and TRBJ2-1; D uncertain. Germline CDR1 MNHNS, CDR2 SASEGT. The CDR3 runs to 12 residues. Trimming removed 3 bases from V and 7 bases from J, with 7 bases in between. The CDR3 region is CASSESQNEQFF. CDR3 nucleotides: TGTGCCAGCAGTGAGTCCCAAAATGAGCAGTTCTTC.

This clone was picked up a small number of times. V and J are TRBV19 and TRBJ2-7; 8 bases agree with TRBD1. Germline V gene data show CDR1 as LNHDA and CDR2 as SQIVND (reference sequence). This CDR3 region has 14 residues. Trimming took 4 bases from V and 1 from J; bases not matched to a gene: 3. The CDR3 protein is CASSKGQVSYEQYF. As DNA, the CDR3 is TGTGCCAGTAGTAAGGGACAGGTGTCCTACGAGCAGTACTTC.

This chain uses TRBV28 with TRBJ1-5, with D possibly matching TRBD1 (5 bases). Trimming removed 5 bases at V and 1 base at J, with 12 bases between. Germline CDR1 is MDHEN and CDR2 is SYDVKM. The CDR3 runs 15 residues. The DNA for the CDR3 is TGTGCCAGCAGTGCAGGGCGGACGAGCAATCAGCCCCAGCATTTT. Translated: CASSAGRTSNQPQHF.

The chain employs TRBV7-2 and TRBJ1-5; D gene ambiguous. Trimming stripped 1 base from V and 0 bases from J, with 7 bases between. The CDR3 runs to 15 residues. Germline V CDR1 and CDR2: SGHTA, FQGNSA. In DNA form, the CDR3 reads TGTGCCAGCAGCTTAGAAGGTTATAGCAATCAGCCCCAGCATTTT. This encodes CASSLEGYSNQPQHF.

The rearrangement joins TRBV7-9 to TRBJ2-3; no firm D call. V lost 5 bases and J 6 bases, leaving 9 bases between the germline ends. Germline CDR1 reads SEHNR; CDR2 reads FQNEAQ (reference sequence). The CDR3 loop spans 12 amino acids. CDR3 in amino acids: CASSPLEDTQYF. For the CDR3, the DNA is TGTGCCAGCAGCCCCCTTGAGGATACGCAGTATTTT.

The rearrangement uses TRBV19 and TRBJ2-2; no firm D call. V was cut by 3 bases and J by 0 bases, with 14 bases left in between. This CDR3 has 17 amino acids. CDR1 and CDR2 from the germline V gene are LNHDA and SQIVND (reference sequence). CDR3 protein: CASSIPPHIANTGELFF. The CDR3 DNA follows: TGTGCCAGTAGTATCCCTCCACATATTGCGAACACCGGGGAGCTGTTTTTT.

The rearrangement joins TRBV6-2 or TRBV6-3 to TRBJ2-5; D gene unclear. This CDR3 has 15 amino acids. V shed 2 bases and J shed 4 bases, with 14 bases lying between them. Germline CDR1 and CDR2: MNHEY and SVGEGT. The CDR3 sequence: CASSYNRVRSETQYF. The DNA for the CDR3 is TGTGCCAGCAGTTACAACCGGGTTCGGTCAGAGACCCAGTACTTC.

This chain joins TRBV18 and TRBJ1-2; possible D gene TRBD1, 5 bases. This CDR3 is 15 amino acids long. The V end was cut by 3 bases, the J end by 2 bases, with 13 bases between. The germline V gene encodes CDR1 KGHSH and CDR2 LQKENI. In DNA form, the CDR3 reads TGTGCCAGCTCACCCTTACAGGAAACCAACTATGGCTACACCTTC. Translated: CASSPLQETNYGYTF.

V usage is TRBV10-3 and J usage is TRBJ2-5; 14 nucleotides agree with TRBD2. The V gene end was trimmed by 6 bases and the J gene end by 5 bases; junction bases not matched to a gene: 8. Germline CDR1 ENHRY, CDR2 SYGVKD. The CDR3 loop spans 16 amino acids. For the CDR3, the DNA is TGTGCCATCAGGGGGACTAGCGGGGGCATCGGGGAGACCCAGTACTTC. It is translated as CAIRGTSGGIGETQYF.

This clone was detected once. This rearrangement joins TRBV19 to TRBJ1-6; no clear D gene. V lost 4 bases to trimming and J lost 7 bases, with 8 bases between them. CDR1 and CDR2 from the germline V gene are LNHDA and SQIVND (reference sequence). The CDR3 is 13 residues long. CDR3 sequence reads: CASSNTRNSPLHF. Written as DNA, the CDR3 is TGTGCCAGTAGTAATACGAGGAATTCACCCCTCCACTTT. Filled out from reference TRBV19 and TRBJ1-6, the complete variable domain reads DGGITQSPKYLFRKEGQNVTLSCEQNLNHDAMYWYRQDPGQGLRLIYYSQIVNDFQKGDIAEGYSVSREKKESFPLTVTSAQKNPTAFYLCASSNTRNSPLHFGNGTRLTVT.

V and J are TRBV2 and TRBJ1-5; the D gene is possibly TRBD1 (6 bases). Trimming cost V 7 bases and J 4 bases, with 14 bases left between them. From germline, CDR1 is SNHLY and CDR2 FYNNEI. This CDR3 comprises 14 residues. The CDR3: CASKNRARNQPQHF. CDR3 DNA: TGTGCCAGCAAGAACAGGGCGAGGAATCAGCCCCAGCATTTT.

This chain connects TRBV6-1 to TRBJ1-2, with 8 bases lining up with TRBD1. V was pared by 3 bases and J by 5 bases, with 5 bases of the junction left unmatched. CDR1 MNHNS and CDR2 SASEGT come from the germline V gene. The CDR3 consists of 14 residues. Here the CDR3 DNA reads TGTGCCAGCAGTGATCAGGGGGCTGGGTATGGCTACACCTTC. Its translation is CASSDQGAGYGYTF.